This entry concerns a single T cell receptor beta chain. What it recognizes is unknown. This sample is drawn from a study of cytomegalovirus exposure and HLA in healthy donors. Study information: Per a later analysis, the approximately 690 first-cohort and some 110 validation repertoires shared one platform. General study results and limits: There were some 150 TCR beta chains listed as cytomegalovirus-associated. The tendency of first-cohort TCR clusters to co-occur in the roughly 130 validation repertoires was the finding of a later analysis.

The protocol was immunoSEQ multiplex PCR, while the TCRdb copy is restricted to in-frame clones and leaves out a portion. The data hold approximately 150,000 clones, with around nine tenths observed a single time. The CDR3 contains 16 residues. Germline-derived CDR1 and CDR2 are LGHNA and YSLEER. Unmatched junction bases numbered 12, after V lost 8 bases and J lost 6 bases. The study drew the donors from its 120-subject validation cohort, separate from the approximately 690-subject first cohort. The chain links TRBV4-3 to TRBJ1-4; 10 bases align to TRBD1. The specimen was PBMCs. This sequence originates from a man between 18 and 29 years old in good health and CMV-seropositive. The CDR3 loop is CASGQGRGTGDEKLFF. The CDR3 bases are TGCGCCAGCGGTCAAGGCCGGGGGACAGGGGATGAAAAACTGTTTTTT.